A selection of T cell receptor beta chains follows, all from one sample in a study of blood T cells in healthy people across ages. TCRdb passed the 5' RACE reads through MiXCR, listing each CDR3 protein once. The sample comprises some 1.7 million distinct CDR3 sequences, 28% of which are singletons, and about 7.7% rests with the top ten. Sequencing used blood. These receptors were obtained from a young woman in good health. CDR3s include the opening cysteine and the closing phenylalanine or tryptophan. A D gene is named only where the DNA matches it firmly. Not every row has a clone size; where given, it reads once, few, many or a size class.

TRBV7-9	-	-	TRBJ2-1	CACREPEWDEQFF	TGTGCCTGCAGGGAACCAGAATGGGATGAGCAGTTCTTC
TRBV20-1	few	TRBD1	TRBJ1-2	CSVSTGNYGYTF	TGTAGTGTTTCGACAGGGAACTATGGCTACACCTTC
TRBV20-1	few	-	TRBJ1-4	CSAREGSSPNEKLFF	TGCAGTGCTAGAGAGGGGTCGAGTCCCAATGAAAAACTGTTTTTT
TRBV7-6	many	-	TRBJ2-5	CASSRLSGPETQYF	TGTGCCAGCAGCCGCTTATCAGGGCCGGAGACCCAGTACTTC
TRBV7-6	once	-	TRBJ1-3	CASSSGTAYRSSGNTIYF	TGTGCCAGCAGCTCCGGGACTGCCTATCGGAGCTCTGGAAACACCATATATTTT
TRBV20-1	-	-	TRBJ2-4	CSARSDAKNIQYF	TGCAGTGCTAGGTCTGATGCCAAAAACATTCAGTACTTC
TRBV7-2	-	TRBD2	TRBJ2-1	CASSPLTSAVEGEQFF	TGTGCCAGCAGCCCGCTGACTAGCGCTGTTGAGGGTGAGCAGTTCTTC
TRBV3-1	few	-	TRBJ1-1	CASLYRDTEAFF	TGTGCCAGTCTTTACCGGGACACTGAAGCTTTCTTT
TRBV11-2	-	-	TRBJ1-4	CASSEYREMQEKLFF	TGTGCCAGCAGCGAATACCGGGAGATGCAGGAAAAACTGTTTTTT
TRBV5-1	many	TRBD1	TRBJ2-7	CASRDGTGYEQYF	TGCGCCAGCAGGGATGGGACAGGGTACGAGCAGTACTTC
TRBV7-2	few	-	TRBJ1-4	CASSSKVTATNEKLFF	TGTGCCAGCAGCTCCAAGGTGACGGCAACTAATGAAAAACTGTTTTTT
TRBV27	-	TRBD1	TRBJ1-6	CASSISGGRNSPLHF	TGTGCCAGCAGTATTTCAGGGGGGCGCAATTCACCCCTCCACTTT
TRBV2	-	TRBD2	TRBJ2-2	CASTGTRDYANTGELFF	TGTGCCAGCACCGGAACCCGGGACTACGCGAACACCGGGGAGCTGTTTTTT
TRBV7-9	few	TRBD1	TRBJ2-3	CASHRVRRGQDTDTQYF	TGTGCCAGCCATAGGGTTCGGCGTGGACAGGACACAGATACGCAGTATTTT
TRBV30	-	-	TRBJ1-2	CAWSPEDYGYTF	TGTGCCTGGAGTCCCGAAGATTATGGCTACACCTTC
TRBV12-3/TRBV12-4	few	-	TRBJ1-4	CASSFGQRGEKLFF	TGTGCCAGCAGTTTCGGGCAGAGGGGGGAAAAACTGTTTTTT
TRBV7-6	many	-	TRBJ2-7	CASGINSYEQYF	TGTGCCAGCGGGATAAACTCCTACGAGCAGTACTTC
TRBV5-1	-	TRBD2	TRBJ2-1	CASSLLAGGPMDEQFF	TGCGCCAGCAGCTTACTAGCGGGAGGGCCAATGGATGAGCAGTTCTTC
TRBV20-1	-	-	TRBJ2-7	CSVYVPTTYEQYF	TGCAGTGTTTACGTCCCTACCACCTACGAGCAGTACTTC
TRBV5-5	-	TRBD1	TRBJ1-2	CASSFLSTGAHGYTF	TGTGCCAGCAGCTTTCTATCCACAGGGGCACATGGCTACACCTTC
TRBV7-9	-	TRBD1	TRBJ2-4	CASSRTGGSNIQYF	TGTGCCAGCAGTCGGACAGGGGGTTCAAACATTCAGTACTTC
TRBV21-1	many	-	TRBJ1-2	CASPESPSGQGNYGYTF	TGTGCCAGCCCCGAAAGCCCATCGGGACAGGGGAACTATGGCTACACCTTC
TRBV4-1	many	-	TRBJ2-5	CASSLGQHQETQYF	TGCGCCAGCAGCCTAGGACAGCATCAAGAGACCCAGTACTTC
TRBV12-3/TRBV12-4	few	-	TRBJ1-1	CASSLWGDANTEAFF	TGTGCCAGCAGTCTTTGGGGCGACGCGAACACTGAAGCTTTCTTT
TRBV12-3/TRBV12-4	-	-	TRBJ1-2	CASSRTPGDGCTF	TGTGCCAGCAGCCGGACTCCGGGGGATGGCTGCACCTTC
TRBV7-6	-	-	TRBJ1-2	CASSLGNRAYGYTF	TGTGCCAGCAGCTTAGGTAACAGGGCCTATGGCTACACCTTC
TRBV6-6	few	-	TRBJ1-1	CASSYHTDRNTEAFF	TGTGCCAGCAGTTACCATACGGACAGGAACACTGAAGCTTTCTTT
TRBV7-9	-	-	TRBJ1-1	CASSSGDMVVEAFF	TGTGCCAGCAGCTCAGGGGACATGGTCGTTGAAGCTTTCTTT
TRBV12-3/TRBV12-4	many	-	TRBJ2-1	CASSLSDDEQFF	TGTGCCAGCAGTTTATCGGACGATGAGCAGTTCTTC
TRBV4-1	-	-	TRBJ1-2	CASSQPYSEGYTF	TGCGCCAGCAGTCAGCCCTACAGTGAGGGCTACACCTTC
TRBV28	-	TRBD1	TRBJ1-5	CASRSPRQGGNQPQHF	TGTGCCAGCAGATCGCCGAGACAGGGGGGCAATCAGCCCCAGCATTTT
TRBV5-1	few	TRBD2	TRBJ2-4	CASSGIPTAGAKNIQYF	TGCGCCAGCAGCGGAATCCCAACAGCGGGGGCAAAAAACATTCAGTACTTC
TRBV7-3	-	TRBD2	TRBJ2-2	CASSSRSSGGDHTGELFF	TGTGCCAGCAGCTCCCGGAGTAGCGGGGGGGATCACACCGGGGAGCTGTTTTTT
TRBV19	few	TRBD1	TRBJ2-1	CACRRTGGFYEQFF	TGTGCCTGCAGAAGGACAGGGGGCTTCTATGAGCAGTTCTTC
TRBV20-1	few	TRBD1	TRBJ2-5	CSARDLGQGRQETQYF	TGCAGTGCTAGAGATCTGGGACAGGGGCGTCAAGAGACCCAGTACTTC
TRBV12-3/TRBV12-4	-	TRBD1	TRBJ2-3	CASRLTRDRGLDTQYF	TGTGCCAGCAGACTGACCCGGGACAGGGGGTTGGATACGCAGTATTTT
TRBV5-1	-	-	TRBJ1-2	CTSSTDHDGYTF	TGCACCAGCAGCACCGATCACGATGGCTACACCTTC